This paragraph covers one T cell receptor beta chain sequence. This entry is derived from a study of CD4+ T cells in melanoma. Produced via immunoSEQ multiplex PCR; TCRdb's table is partial and in-frame only. This table holds about 21,000 clones, around 79% found once. Germline lookup yields CDR1 SGDLS and CDR2 YYNGEE. This CDR3 is built from 14 residues. After removal of 2 bases from V and 6 bases from J, the junction contained 3 bases not matched to a gene. The chain recombines TRBV9 with TRBJ1-4; 8 bases agree with TRBD1. The origin of this receptor is a human donor with melanoma. The specimen was cells from a culture (not recorded whether cultured in vitro). CDR3 nucleotide sequence: TGTGCCAGCAGCGTCAGGGGGCGCGATGAAAAACTGTTTTTT. Encoded protein: CASSVRGRDEKLFF.